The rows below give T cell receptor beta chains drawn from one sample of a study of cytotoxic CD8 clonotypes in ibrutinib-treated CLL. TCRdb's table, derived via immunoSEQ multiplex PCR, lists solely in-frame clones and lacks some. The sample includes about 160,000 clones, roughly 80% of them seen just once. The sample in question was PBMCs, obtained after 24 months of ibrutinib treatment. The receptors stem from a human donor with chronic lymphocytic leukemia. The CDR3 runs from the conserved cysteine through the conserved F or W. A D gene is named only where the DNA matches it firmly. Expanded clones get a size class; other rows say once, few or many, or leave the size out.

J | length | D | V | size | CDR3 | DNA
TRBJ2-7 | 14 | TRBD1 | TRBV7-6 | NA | CASGAGTGAYEQYF | TGTGCCAGCGGCGCCGGGACAGGCGCCTACGAGCAGTACTTC
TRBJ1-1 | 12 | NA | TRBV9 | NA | CASSVVGSEAFF | TGTGCCAGCAGCGTAGTCGGGTCTGAAGCTTTCTTT
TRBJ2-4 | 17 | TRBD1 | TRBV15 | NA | CATSRDHTDRGENIQYF | TGTGCCACCAGCAGAGATCATACGGACAGGGGCGAAAACATTCAGTACTTC
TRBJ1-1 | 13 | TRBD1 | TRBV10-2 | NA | CASSTGTAAEAFF | TGCGCCAGCAGCACTGGGACAGCCGCTGAAGCTTTCTTT
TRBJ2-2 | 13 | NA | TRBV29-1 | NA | CSVPRGVTGELFF | TGCAGCGTCCCCAGGGGGGTCACCGGGGAGCTGTTTTTT
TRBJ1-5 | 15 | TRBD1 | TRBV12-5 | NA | CASADRGFSNQPQHF | TGTGCTAGTGCCGACAGGGGATTTAGCAATCAGCCCCAGCATTTT
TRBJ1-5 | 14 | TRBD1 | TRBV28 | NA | CASPQGAVDQPQHF | TGTGCCAGCCCACAGGGGGCAGTCGATCAGCCCCAGCATTTT
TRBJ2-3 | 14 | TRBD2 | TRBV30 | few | CAFGLAGGPDTQYF | TGTGCCTTTGGACTAGCGGGAGGGCCCGATACGCAGTATTTT
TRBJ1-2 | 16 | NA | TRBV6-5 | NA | CASSYSGVQGKYGYTF | TGTGCCAGCAGTTACTCGGGGGTACAGGGAAAGTATGGCTACACCTTC
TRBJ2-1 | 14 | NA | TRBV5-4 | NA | CASSGTNYYNEQFF | TGTGCCAGCAGCGGGACGAACTACTACAATGAGCAGTTCTTC
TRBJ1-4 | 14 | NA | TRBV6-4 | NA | CASSLDSGNEKLFF | TGTGCCAGCAGCCTGGACAGTGGTAATGAAAAACTGTTTTTT
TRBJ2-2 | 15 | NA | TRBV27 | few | CASSSANGGTGELFF | TGTGCCAGCAGTTCGGCTAACGGGGGAACCGGGGAGCTGTTTTTT
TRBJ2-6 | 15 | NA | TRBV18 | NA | CASSRVRSGANVLTF | TGTGCCAGCTCACGAGTTAGGTCTGGGGCCAACGTCCTGACTTTC
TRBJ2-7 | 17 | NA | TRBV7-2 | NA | CASSFKQGGSNSYEQYF | TGTGCCAGCAGCTTCAAACAGGGAGGTAGTAATAGTTACGAGCAGTACTTC
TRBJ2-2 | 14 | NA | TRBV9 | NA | CASSGTVNTGELFF | TGTGCCAGCAGCGGGACAGTGAACACCGGGGAGCTGTTTTTT
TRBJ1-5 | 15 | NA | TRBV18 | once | CASSLLGGSNQPQHF | TGTGCCAGCTCTCTCCTGGGCGGAAGCAATCAGCCCCAGCATTTT
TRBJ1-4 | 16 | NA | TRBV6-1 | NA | CASSARLGGASEKLFF | TGTGCCAGCAGTGCCCGATTAGGGGGGGCCAGTGAAAAACTGTTTTTT
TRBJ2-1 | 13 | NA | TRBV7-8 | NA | CASSFRDYNEQFF | TGTGCCAGCAGCTTCCGAGACTATAATGAGCAGTTCTTC
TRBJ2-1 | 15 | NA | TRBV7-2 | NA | CASSSTHSSYNEQFF | TGTGCCAGCAGCTCGACCCATAGCTCCTACAATGAGCAGTTCTTC
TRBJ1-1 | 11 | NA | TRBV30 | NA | CARIRDTEAFF | TGTGCCCGGATCAGGGACACTGAAGCTTTCTTT
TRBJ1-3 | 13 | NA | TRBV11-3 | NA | CASSELPGNTIYF | TGTGCCAGCAGCGAACTTCCTGGAAACACCATATATTTT
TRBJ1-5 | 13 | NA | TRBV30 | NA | CAWSRGSGQPQHF | TGTGCCTGGAGCAGGGGTTCCGGGCAGCCCCAGCATTTT
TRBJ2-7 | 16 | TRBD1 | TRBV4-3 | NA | CASSQDLGTGASEQYF | TGCGCCAGCAGCCAAGATCTCGGGACAGGGGCCTCCGAGCAGTACTTC
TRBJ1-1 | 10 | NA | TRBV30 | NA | CAWRVTEAFF | TGTGCCTGGAGAGTCACTGAAGCTTTCTTT
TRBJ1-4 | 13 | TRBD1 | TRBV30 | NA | CAWQTGADEKLFF | TGTGCCTGGCAAACAGGGGCAGATGAAAAACTGTTTTTT
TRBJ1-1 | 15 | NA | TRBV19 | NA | CASSPGEGLNTEAFF | TGTGCCAGTAGCCCGGGGGAGGGTTTGAACACTGAAGCTTTCTTT
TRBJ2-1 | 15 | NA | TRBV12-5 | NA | CASCVGGAGYNEQFF | TGTGCTAGTTGCGTAGGCGGGGCAGGGTACAATGAGCAGTTCTTC